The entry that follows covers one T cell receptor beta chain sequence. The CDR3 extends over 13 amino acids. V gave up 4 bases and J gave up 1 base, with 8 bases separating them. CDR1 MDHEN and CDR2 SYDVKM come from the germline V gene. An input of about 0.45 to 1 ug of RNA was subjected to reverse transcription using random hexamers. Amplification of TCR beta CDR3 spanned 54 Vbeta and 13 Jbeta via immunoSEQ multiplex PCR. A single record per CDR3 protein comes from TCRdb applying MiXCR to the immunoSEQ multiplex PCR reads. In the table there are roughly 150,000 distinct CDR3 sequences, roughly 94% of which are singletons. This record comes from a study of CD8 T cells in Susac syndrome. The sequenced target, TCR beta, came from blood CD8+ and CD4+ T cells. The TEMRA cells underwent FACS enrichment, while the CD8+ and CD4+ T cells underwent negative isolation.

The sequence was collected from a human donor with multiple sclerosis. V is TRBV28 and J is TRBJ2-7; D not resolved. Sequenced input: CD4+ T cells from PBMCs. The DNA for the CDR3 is TGTGCCAGCAGTTATCCAAATTCCTACGAGCAGTACTTC. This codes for CASSYPNSYEQYF.